This T cell receptor (beta chain) was recovered during a study of blood T cell repertoires in COVID-19. Libraries were prepared by immunoSEQ multiplex PCR; TCRdb keeps only in-frame clonotypes and omits some of them. This table has roughly 150,000 clones, around 89% appearing once. The source of this sequence is a woman aged 60-75 years with active COVID-19. Material: peripheral blood.

CDR3 bases: TGCGCCAGCAGGCGAGTCGCGTCGGGGTCGGGAGAGCAGTACTTC. Its translation: CASRRVASGSGEQYF. The chain links TRBV4-1 to TRBJ2-7, with D perhaps TRBD2 (5 bases). Germline V gene data show CDR1 as MGHRA and CDR2 as YSYEKL. The V and J ends lost 6 bases and 7 bases respectively, with 22 bases between them. The CDR3 is 15 residues long.